This TCR beta chain emerged from a study of CD8 T cells in ankylosing spondylitis. Overall study results and limits: From matched ankylosing spondylitis synovial fluid, disease-linked clones were reportedly recovered at significantly enriched levels.

Germline V lookup: CDR1 SGHKS, CDR2 YYEKEE (reference sequence). The CDR3 length is 13 residues. TCRdb fed the 5' RACE reads into MiXCR, producing one record per CDR3 protein. Of 300,000 to 400,000 distinct CDR3 sequences listed, 14% to 15% are singletons. Concerning this clonotype: Its antigen is not identified.

The sequenced material came from blood, either unsorted or a sorted T cell fraction (not recorded which). The clonotype was recovered from a male donor with ankylosing spondylitis or in good health (not recorded which). This chain connects TRBV5-5 to TRBJ2-1; tentative D call: TRBD2 (7 bases). The CDR3 DNA reads as TGTGCAGCGAGGGGGGGCGCTTTGAATGAGCAGTTCTTC. This sequence encodes CAARGGALNEQFF.